These T cell receptor beta chains were read from a single sample in a study of identical twins. TCRdb reprocessed the 5' RACE reads with MiXCR, giving one entry per CDR3 protein. The data show roughly 710,000 distinct CDR3 sequences, with around 5.7% seen just once and 1.5% to 2% held by the top ten. The material sequenced was naive T cells sorted from blood. These receptors originate from a man between 18 and 35 years old in good health. Each CDR3 is given with its conserved first and last residue. Each record gives: D gene, V gene, J gene, clone size, CDR3 protein, CDR3 DNA. A D gene is named only where the DNA matches it firmly. Where a row states a size, it is once, few, many or the class of an expanded clone; other rows omit it.

D gene: TRBD1; V gene: TRBV18; J gene: TRBJ1-4; clone size: -; CDR3 protein: CASSPSGTVGEKLFF; CDR3 DNA: TGTGCCAGCTCACCATCGGGGACAGTTGGTGAAAAACTGTTTTTT
D gene: -; V gene: TRBV20-1; J gene: TRBJ2-6; clone size: many; CDR3 protein: CSARSVTGANVLTF; CDR3 DNA: TGCAGTGCTAGGTCCGTAACTGGGGCCAACGTCCTGACTTTC
D gene: -; V gene: TRBV9; J gene: TRBJ2-5; clone size: few; CDR3 protein: CASTRLGDKTETQYF; CDR3 DNA: TGTGCCAGCACGCGGCTGGGGGATAAGACGGAGACCCAGTACTTC
D gene: TRBD2; V gene: TRBV10-3; J gene: TRBJ2-7; clone size: -; CDR3 protein: CAISTGTSGLEQYF; CDR3 DNA: TGTGCCATCAGCACCGGGACTAGCGGCCTCGAGCAGTACTTC
D gene: TRBD2; V gene: TRBV27; J gene: TRBJ2-1; clone size: many; CDR3 protein: CASSPSTLAGGNNEQFF; CDR3 DNA: TGTGCCAGCAGTCCCAGTACCTTAGCGGGGGGGAACAATGAGCAGTTCTTC
D gene: -; V gene: TRBV6-1; J gene: TRBJ1-4; clone size: many; CDR3 protein: CASSVSLNEKLFF; CDR3 DNA: TGTGCCAGCAGTGTAAGCCTTAATGAAAAACTGTTTTTT
D gene: -; V gene: TRBV5-1; J gene: TRBJ2-7; clone size: few; CDR3 protein: CASSLGTVTYEQYF; CDR3 DNA: TGCGCCAGCAGCTTGGGGACAGTTACCTACGAGCAGTACTTC
D gene: -; V gene: TRBV29-1; J gene: TRBJ2-1; clone size: many; CDR3 protein: CSVERGGSEQFF; CDR3 DNA: TGCAGCGTTGAAAGGGGGGGTAGTGAGCAGTTCTTC
D gene: -; V gene: TRBV9; J gene: TRBJ1-2; clone size: -; CDR3 protein: CASSGGQTYVEGYTF; CDR3 DNA: TGTGCCAGCAGCGGGGGCCAGACCTACGTGGAAGGCTACACCTTC
D gene: -; V gene: TRBV5-1; J gene: TRBJ2-2; clone size: many; CDR3 protein: CASSQRSGELFF; CDR3 DNA: TGCGCCAGCAGCCAAAGGTCGGGGGAGCTGTTTTTT
D gene: -; V gene: TRBV24-1; J gene: TRBJ2-5; clone size: few; CDR3 protein: CATSDRGLHGRETQYF; CDR3 DNA: TGTGCCACCAGTGACCGAGGACTCCATGGGCGAGAGACCCAGTACTTC